This T cell receptor beta chain was captured by sequencing in a study of cytomegalovirus exposure and HLA in healthy donors. The PCR ran on 60 Vbeta and 13 Jbeta primers. Sequencing used immunoSEQ multiplex PCR; TCRdb keeps in-frame clones, though not all of them. The sample comprises 170,000 or so clones, 78% of which are singletons, and over 2.5% rests with the top ten. The CDR3 has 15 residues. Germline V gene lookup returns CDR1 SGHRS and CDR2 YFSETQ. With 2 bases clipped from V and 1 base from J, the junction kept 5 bases outside the gene matches. The receptor's source is a woman between 45 and 60 years old in good health and CMV-seropositive. The chain has TRBV5-1 and TRBJ2-5, with 7 bases fitting TRBD1. Input material: PBMCs. The CDR3 loop reads CASSFQGQSQETQYF. In nucleotides, the CDR3 is TGCGCCAGCAGCTTTCAGGGACAGAGCCAAGAGACCCAGTACTTC.